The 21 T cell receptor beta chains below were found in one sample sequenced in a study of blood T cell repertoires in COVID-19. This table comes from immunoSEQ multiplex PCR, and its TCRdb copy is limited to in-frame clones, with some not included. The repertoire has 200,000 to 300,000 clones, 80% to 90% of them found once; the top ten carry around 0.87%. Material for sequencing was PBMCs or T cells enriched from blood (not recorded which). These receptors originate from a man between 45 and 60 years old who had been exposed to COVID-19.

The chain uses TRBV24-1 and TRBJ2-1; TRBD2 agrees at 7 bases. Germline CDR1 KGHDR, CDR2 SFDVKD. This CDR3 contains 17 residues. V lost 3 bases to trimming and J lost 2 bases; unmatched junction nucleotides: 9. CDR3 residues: CATSDRSTRGAYNEQFF. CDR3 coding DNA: TGTGCCACCAGTGATCGATCAACTCGGGGGGCCTACAATGAGCAGTTCTTC.

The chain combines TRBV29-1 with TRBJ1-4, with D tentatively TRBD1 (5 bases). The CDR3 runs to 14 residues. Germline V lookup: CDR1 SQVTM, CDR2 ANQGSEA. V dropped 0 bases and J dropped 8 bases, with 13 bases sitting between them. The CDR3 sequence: CSVEDGQGSEKLFF. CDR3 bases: TGCAGCGTTGAAGATGGGCAGGGATCGGAAAAACTGTTTTTT.

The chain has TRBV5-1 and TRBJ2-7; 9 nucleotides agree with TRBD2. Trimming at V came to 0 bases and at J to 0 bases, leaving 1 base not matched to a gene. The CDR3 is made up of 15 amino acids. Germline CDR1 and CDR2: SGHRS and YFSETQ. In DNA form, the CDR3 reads TGCGCCAGCAGCTTGGCTAGCGGGGACTCCTACGAGCAGTACTTC. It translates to CASSLASGDSYEQYF.

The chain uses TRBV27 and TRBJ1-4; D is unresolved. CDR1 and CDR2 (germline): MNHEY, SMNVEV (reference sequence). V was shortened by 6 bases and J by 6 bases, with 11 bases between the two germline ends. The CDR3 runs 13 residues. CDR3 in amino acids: CASRMTWDEKLFF. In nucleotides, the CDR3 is TGTGCCAGCAGAATGACTTGGGATGAAAAACTGTTTTTT.

The DNA of the CDR3 is TGTGCCAGCAGAGTGGGGGGATCCCAAGAGACCCAGTACTTC. This gives the protein CASRVGGSQETQYF. The V call is TRBV2, the J call TRBJ2-5, with D possibly TRBD2 on 6 matching bases. The V gene lost 6 bases and the J gene lost 1 base, with 12 bases spanning the gap. In germline, CDR1 is SNHLY, CDR2 FYNNEI. There are 14 residues in the CDR3.

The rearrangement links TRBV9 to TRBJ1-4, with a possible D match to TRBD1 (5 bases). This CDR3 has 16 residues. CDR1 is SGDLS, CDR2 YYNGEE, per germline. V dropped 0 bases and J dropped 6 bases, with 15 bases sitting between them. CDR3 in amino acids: CASSVGVGLADEKLFF. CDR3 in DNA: TGTGCCAGCAGCGTAGGAGTGGGACTTGCAGATGAAAAACTGTTTTTT.

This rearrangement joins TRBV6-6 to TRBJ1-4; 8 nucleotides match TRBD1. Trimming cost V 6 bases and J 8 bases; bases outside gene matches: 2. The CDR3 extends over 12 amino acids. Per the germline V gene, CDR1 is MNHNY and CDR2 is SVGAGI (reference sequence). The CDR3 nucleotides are TGTGCCAGCAGGACAGGGGAAGAAAAACTGTTTTTT. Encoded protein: CASRTGEEKLFF.

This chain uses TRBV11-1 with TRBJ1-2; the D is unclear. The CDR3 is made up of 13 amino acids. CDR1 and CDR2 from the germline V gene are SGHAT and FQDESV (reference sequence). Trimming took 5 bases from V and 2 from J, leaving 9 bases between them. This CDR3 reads CASSESTNYGYTF. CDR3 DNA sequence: TGTGCCAGCAGCGAGTCCACGAACTATGGCTACACCTTC.

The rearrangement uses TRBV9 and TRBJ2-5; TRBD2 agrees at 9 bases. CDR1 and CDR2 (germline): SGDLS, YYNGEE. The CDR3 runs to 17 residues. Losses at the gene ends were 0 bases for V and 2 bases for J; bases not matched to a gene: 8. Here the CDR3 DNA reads TGTGCCAGCAGCGTAGGAGGAAGCGGGGGGCGACAAGAGACCCAGTACTTC. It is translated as CASSVGGSGGRQETQYF.

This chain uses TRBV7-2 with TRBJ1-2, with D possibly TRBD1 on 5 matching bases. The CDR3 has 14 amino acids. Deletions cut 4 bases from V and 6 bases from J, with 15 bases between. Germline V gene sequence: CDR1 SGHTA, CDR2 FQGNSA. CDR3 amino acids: CASSSYARGNGYTF. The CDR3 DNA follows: TGTGCCAGCAGCTCGTATGCCCGGGGGAATGGCTACACCTTC.

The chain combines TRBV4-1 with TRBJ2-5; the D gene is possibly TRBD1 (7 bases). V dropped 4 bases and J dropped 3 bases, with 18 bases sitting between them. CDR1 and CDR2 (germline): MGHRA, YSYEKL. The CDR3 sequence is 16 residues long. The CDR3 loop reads CASSRGTGTVKETQYF. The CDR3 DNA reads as TGCGCCAGCAGCCGAGGGACTGGGACAGTAAAAGAGACCCAGTACTTC.

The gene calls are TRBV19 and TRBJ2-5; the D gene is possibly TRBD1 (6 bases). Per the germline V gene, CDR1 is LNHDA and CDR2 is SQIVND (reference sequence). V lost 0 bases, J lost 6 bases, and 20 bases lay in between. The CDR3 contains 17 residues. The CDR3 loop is CASSIDGIGQITKTQYF. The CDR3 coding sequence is TGTGCCAGTAGTATAGATGGGATTGGACAGATAACGAAGACCCAGTACTTC.

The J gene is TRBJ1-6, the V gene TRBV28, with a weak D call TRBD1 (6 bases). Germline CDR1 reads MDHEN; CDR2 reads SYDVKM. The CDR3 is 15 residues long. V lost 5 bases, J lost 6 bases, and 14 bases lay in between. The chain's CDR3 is CASSGEQGSNSPLHF. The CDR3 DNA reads TGTGCCAGCAGTGGGGAACAGGGATCTAATTCACCCCTCCACTTT.

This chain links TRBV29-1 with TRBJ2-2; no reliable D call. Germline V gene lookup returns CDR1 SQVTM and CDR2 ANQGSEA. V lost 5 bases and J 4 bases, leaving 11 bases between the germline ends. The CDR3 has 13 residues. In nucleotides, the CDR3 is TGCAGCGTTTACCGGAGTGGCACCGGGGAGCTGTTTTTT. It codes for CSVYRSGTGELFF.

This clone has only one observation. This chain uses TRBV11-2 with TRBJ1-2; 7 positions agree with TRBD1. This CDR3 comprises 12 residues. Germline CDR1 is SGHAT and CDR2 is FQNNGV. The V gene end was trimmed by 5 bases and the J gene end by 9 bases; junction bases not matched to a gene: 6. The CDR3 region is CASSLGQASYTF. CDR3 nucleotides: TGTGCCAGCAGCCTAGGACAGGCGAGCTACACCTTC.

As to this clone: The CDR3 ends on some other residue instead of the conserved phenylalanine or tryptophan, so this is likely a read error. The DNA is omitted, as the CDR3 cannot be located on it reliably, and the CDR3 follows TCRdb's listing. CDR3 amino acids: CASSDLGGGHI. The rearrangement joins TRBV6-4 to TRBJ1-4. Germline V gene data show CDR1 as MRHNA and CDR2 as SNTAGT. The CDR3 has 11 residues if both end residues are counted.

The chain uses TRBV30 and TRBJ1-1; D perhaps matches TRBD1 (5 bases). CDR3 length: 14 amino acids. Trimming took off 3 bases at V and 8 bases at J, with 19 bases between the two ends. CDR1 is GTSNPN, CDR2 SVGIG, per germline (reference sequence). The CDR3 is CAWRGRRPAAEAFF. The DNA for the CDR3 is TGTGCCTGGAGGGGGCGACGACCCGCCGCCGAAGCTTTCTTT.

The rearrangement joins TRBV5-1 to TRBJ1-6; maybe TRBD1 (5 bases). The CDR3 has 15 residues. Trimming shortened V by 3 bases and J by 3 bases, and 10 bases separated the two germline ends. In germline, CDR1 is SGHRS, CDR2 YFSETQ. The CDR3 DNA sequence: TGCGCCAGCAGCTCCGGGACTGTCTATAATTCACCCCTCCACTTT. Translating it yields CASSSGTVYNSPLHF.

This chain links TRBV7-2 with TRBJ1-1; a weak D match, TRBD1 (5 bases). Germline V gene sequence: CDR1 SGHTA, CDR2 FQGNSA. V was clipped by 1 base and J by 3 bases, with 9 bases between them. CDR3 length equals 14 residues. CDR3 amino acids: CASSLVGGDTEAFF. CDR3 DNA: TGTGCCAGCAGCTTAGTTGGGGGGGACACTGAAGCTTTCTTT.

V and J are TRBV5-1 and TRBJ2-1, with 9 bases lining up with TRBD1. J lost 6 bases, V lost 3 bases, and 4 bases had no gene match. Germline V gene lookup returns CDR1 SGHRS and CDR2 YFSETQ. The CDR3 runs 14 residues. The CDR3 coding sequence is TGCGCCAGCAGCTGGGGACAGGGTGGCAATGAGCAGTTCTTC. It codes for CASSWGQGGNEQFF. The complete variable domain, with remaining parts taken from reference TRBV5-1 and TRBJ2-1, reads KAGVTQTPRYLIKTRGQQVTLSCSPISGHRSVSWYQQTPGQGLQFLFEYFSETQRNKGNFPGRFSGRQFSNSRSEMNVSTLELGDSALYLCASSWGQGGNEQFFGPGTRLTVL.

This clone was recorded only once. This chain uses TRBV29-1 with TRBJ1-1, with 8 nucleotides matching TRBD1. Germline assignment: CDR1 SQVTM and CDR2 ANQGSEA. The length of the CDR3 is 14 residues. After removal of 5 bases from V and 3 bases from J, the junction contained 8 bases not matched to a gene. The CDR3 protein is CSVSKTGEDTEAFF. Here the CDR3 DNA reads TGCAGCGTTTCTAAGACAGGGGAAGACACTGAAGCTTTCTTT.